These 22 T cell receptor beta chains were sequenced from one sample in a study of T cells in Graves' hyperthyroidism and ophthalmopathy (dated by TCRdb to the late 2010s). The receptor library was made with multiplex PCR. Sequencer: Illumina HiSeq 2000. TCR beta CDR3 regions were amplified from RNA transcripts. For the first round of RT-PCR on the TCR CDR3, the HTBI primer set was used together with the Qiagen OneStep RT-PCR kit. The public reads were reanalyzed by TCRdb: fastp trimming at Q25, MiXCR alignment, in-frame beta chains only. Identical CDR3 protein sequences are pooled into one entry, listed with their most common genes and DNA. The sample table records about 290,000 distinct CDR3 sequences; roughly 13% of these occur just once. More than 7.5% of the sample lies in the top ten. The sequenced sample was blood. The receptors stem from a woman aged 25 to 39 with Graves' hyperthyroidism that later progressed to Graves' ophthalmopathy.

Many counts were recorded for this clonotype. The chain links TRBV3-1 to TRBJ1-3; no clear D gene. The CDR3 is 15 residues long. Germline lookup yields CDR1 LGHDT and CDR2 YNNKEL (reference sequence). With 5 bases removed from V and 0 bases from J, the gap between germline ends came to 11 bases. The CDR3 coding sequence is TGTGCCAGCAGCAGCCGGACGGTCTCTGGAAACACCATATATTTT. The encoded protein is CASSSRTVSGNTIYF.

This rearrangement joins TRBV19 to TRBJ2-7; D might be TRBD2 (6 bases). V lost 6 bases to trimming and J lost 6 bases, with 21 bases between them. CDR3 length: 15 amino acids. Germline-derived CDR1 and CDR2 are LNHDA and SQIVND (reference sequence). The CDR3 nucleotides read TGTGCCAGTAGATCGGGGACTGGCCTTTTGTCCGAGCAGTACTTC. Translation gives CASRSGTGLLSEQYF.

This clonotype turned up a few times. The CDR3 loop is CASSRGRVSNQPQHF. The CDR3 bases are TGTGCCAGCAGCCGAGGTAGGGTTTCCAATCAGCCCCAGCATTTT. The gene calls are TRBV6-2 or TRBV6-3 and TRBJ1-5; no reliable D call. The CDR3 loop spans 15 amino acids. Germline CDR1 is MNHEY and CDR2 is SVGEGT. The V and J ends lost 6 bases and 3 bases respectively, with 15 bases between them.

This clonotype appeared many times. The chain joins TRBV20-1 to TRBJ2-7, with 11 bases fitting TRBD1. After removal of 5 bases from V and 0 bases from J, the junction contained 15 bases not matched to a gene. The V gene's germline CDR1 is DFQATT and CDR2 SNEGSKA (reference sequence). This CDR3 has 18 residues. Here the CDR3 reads CSAALSDRGRRSSYEQYF. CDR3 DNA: TGCAGTGCTGCTCTCTCGGACAGGGGGCGCCGGAGCTCCTACGAGCAGTACTTC.

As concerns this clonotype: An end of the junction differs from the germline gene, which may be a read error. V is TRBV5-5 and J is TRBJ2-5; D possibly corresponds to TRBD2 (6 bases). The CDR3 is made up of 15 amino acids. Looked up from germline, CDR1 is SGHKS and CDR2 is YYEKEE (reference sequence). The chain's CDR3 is CASSLAGEAWETQYF. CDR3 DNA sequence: TGCGCCAGCAGCTTGGCCGGGGAGGCCTGGGAGACCCAGTACTTC.

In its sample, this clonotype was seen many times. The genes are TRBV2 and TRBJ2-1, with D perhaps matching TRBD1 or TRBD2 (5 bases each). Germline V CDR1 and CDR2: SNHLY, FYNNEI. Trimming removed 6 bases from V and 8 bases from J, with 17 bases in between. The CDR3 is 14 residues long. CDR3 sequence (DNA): TGTGCCAGCAGGACGGGTTACCGGGACGATGAGCAGTTCTTC. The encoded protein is CASRTGYRDDEQFF.

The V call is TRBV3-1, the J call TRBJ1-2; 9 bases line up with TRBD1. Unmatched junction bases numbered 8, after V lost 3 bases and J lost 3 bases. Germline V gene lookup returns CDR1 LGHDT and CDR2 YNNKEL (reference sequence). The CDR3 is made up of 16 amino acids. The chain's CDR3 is CASSHWDRETDYGYTF. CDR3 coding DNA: TGTGCCAGCAGCCATTGGGACAGGGAAACGGACTATGGCTACACCTTC.

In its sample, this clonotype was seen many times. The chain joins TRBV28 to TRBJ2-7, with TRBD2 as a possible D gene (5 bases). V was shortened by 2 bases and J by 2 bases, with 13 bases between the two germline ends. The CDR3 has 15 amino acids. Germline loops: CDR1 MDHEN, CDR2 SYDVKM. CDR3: CASSLLGSPPYEQYF. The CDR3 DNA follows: TGTGCCAGCAGTTTACTAGGGAGCCCCCCCTACGAGCAGTACTTC. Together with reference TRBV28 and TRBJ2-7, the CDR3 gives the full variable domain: DVKVTQSSRYLVKRTGEKVFLECVQDMDHENMFWYRQDPGLGLRLIYFSYDVKMKEKGDIPEGYSVSREKKERFSLILESASTNQTSMYLCASSLLGSPPYEQYFGPGTRLTVT.

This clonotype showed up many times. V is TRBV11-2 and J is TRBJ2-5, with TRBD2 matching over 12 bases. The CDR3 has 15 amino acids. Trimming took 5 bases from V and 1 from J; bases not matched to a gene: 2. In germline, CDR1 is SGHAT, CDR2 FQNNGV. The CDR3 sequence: CASSQTSGGQETQYF. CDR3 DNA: TGTGCCAGCAGCCAGACTAGCGGGGGCCAAGAGACCCAGTACTTC.

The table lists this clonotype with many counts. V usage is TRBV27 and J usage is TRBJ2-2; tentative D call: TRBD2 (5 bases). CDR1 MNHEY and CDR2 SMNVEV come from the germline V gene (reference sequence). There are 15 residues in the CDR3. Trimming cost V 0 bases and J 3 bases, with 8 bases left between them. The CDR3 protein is CASSLSRGHTGELFF. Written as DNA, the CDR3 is TGTGCCAGCAGTTTATCGCGCGGGCACACCGGGGAGCTGTTTTTT.

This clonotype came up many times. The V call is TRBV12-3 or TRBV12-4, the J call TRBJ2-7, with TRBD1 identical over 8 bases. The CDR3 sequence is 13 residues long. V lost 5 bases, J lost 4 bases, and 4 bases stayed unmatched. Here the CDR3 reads CASSRDRIYEQYF. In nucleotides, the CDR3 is TGTGCCAGCAGTCGGGACAGGATTTACGAGCAGTACTTC.

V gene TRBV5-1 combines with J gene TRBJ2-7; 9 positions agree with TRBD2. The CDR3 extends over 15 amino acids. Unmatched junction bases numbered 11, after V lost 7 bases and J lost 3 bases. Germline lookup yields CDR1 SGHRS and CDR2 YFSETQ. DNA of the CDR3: TGCGCCAGCCGCCCTAGCGGGGCCTTTTACTACGAGCAGTACTTC. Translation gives CASRPSGAFYYEQYF.

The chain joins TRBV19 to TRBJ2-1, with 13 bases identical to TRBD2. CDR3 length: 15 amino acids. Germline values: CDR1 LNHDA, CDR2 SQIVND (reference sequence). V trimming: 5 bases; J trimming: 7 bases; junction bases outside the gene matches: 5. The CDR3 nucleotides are TGTGCCAGTAGTGAGACTAGCGGGAGGTGGAATGAGCAGTTCTTC. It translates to CASSETSGRWNEQFF.

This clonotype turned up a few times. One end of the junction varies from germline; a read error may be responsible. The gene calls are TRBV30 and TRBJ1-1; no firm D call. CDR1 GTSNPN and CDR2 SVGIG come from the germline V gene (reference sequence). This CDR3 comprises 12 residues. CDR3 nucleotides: TGTGCCAGGAGCATCATGAACACTGAAGCTTTCTTT. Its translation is CARSIMNTEAFF.

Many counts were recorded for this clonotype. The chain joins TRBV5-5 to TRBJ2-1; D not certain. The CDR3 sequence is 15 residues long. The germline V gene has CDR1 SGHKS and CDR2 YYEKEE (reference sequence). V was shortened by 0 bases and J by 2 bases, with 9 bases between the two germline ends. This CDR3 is CASSLESTAYNEQFF. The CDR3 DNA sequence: TGTGCCAGCAGCTTGGAGTCCACCGCCTACAATGAGCAGTTCTTC.

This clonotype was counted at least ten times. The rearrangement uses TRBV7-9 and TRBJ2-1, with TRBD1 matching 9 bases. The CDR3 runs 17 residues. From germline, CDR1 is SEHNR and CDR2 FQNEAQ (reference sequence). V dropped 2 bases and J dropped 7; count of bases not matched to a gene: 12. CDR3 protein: CASSLLPQGADRNEQFF. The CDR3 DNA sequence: TGTGCCAGCAGCTTACTCCCACAGGGGGCGGATAGGAATGAGCAGTTCTTC.

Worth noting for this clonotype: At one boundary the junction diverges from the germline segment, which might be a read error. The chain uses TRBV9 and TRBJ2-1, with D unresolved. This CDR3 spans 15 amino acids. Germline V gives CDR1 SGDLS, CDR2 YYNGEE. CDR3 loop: CASNVEYRLSGEQFF. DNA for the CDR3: TGTGCCAGCAACGTAGAATACCGCCTGAGTGGTGAGCAGTTCTTC. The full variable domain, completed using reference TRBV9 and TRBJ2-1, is DSGVTQTPKHLITATGQRVTLRCSPRSGDLSVYWYQQSLDQGLQFLIQYYNGEERAKGNILERFSAQQFPDLHSELNLSSLELGDSALYFCASNVEYRLSGEQFFGPGTRLTVL.

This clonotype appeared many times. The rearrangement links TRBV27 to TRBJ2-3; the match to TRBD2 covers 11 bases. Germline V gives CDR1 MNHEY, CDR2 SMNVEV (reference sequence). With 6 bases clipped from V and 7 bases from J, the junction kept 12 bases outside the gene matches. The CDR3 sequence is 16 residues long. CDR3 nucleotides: TGTGCCAGCAGCAAAGGACTAGCGGGCCGTGAGAATACGCAGTATTTT. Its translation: CASSKGLAGRENTQYF.

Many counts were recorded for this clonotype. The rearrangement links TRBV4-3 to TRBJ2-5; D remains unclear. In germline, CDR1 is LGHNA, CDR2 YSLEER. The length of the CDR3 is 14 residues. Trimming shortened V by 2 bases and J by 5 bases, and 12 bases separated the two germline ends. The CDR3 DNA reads TGCGCCAGCAGCCAATTCCTGACGGAGGAGACCCAGTACTTC. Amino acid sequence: CASSQFLTEETQYF.

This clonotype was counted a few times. The chain's CDR3 is CSAITLARQYF. Written as DNA, the CDR3 is TGCAGTGCTATAACGCTAGCACGGCAGTACTTC. The chain recombines TRBV20-1 with TRBJ2-5; perhaps TRBD2 as D (5 bases). This CDR3 has 11 residues. With 4 bases removed from V and 11 bases from J, the gap between germline ends came to 14 bases. Germline CDR1 reads DFQATT; CDR2 reads SNEGSKA (reference sequence).

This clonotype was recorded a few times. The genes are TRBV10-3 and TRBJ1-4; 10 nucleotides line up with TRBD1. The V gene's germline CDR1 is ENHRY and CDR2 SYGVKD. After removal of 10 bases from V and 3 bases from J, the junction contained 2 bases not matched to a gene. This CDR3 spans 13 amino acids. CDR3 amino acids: CATGTGANEKLFF. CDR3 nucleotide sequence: TGTGCCACCGGGACAGGGGCTAATGAAAAACTGTTTTTT.

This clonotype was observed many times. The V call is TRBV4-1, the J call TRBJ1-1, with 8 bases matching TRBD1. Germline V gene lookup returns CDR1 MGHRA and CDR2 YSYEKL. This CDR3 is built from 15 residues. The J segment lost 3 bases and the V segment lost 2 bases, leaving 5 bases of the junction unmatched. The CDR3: CASSQPDRDDTEAFF. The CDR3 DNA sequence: TGCGCCAGCAGCCAACCGGACAGGGATGACACTGAAGCTTTCTTT.